This passage covers 7 T cell receptor beta chains from one sample sequenced in a study of CD8+ T cells in alopecia areata. Following RNA extraction, reverse transcription yielded cDNA that acted as the sequencing template. Repertoires were generated with immunoSEQ multiplex PCR, while TCRdb's copy carries only in-frame clones and drops some. The sample has more than 150,000 clones; about 60% are singletons. As to treatment: oral pan-JAK inhibitor, 5-10 mg twice daily. Sequencing used CD4+ T cells sorted from blood, obtained at week 4, from a patient treated with tofacitinib. These receptors were obtained from a human donor with alopecia areata.

V is TRBV6-5 and J is TRBJ1-6, with no clear D. The length of the CDR3 is 14 residues. Looked up from germline, CDR1 is MNHEY and CDR2 is SVGAGI. With 6 bases removed from V and 9 bases from J, the gap between germline ends came to 15 bases. The CDR3 bases are TGTGCCAGCAGAACGGCGGACGCCTTTTCACCCCTCCACTTT. It codes for CASRTADAFSPLHF.

This chain links TRBV29-1 with TRBJ2-5; D uncertain. This CDR3 region has 12 residues. Trimming removed 3 bases at V and 4 bases at J, with 9 bases between. Germline V CDR1 and CDR2: SQVTM, ANQGSEA. The CDR3 region is CSVDLSVETQYF. Here the CDR3 DNA reads TGCAGCGTTGATTTGTCGGTAGAGACCCAGTACTTC.

The chain links TRBV29-1 to TRBJ1-2, with D possibly being TRBD1 (5 bases). Germline V lookup: CDR1 SQVTM, CDR2 ANQGSEA. The germline V and J ends were trimmed by 1 base and 0 bases, with 12 bases remaining between them. The CDR3 runs 15 residues. This chain's CDR3 is CSVEVQELANYGYTF. In DNA form, the CDR3 reads TGCAGCGTTGAAGTACAGGAGTTAGCTAACTATGGCTACACCTTC.

In this sample, this clone turned up once. The chain links TRBV9 to TRBJ2-7; D is undetermined. V dropped 0 bases and J dropped 2 bases, with 9 bases sitting between them. Germline CDR1 is SGDLS and CDR2 is YYNGEE. The length of the CDR3 is 14 residues. The CDR3 spells CASSVGSGTYEQYF. The CDR3 region has the DNA TGTGCCAGCAGCGTAGGATCAGGTACCTACGAGCAGTACTTC.

The chain combines TRBV5-1 with TRBJ1-1; no clear D gene. The CDR3 runs 14 residues. The germline V gene encodes CDR1 SGHRS and CDR2 YFSETQ. Deletions cut 3 bases from V and 8 bases from J, with 17 bases between. CDR3 loop: CASSSRTAAAEAFF. The DNA of the CDR3 is TGCGCCAGCAGCTCCCGAACAGCGGCGGCAGAAGCTTTCTTT.

The chain couples TRBV28 to TRBJ2-5, with 11 bases that match TRBD1. CDR1 and CDR2 from the germline V gene are MDHEN and SYDVKM. V shed 8 bases and J 3 bases; nucleotides not matched to a gene: 14. This CDR3 is 17 amino acids long. CDR3 residues: CASPPTGTGGREETQYF. Written as DNA, the CDR3 is TGTGCCAGCCCTCCAACCGGGACAGGGGGAAGGGAAGAGACCCAGTACTTC.

In this sample, this clone turned up a few times. The chain recombines TRBV28 with TRBJ1-6; the D is unclear. The CDR3 spans 14 residues. Trimming shortened V by 4 bases and J by 5 bases, and 9 bases separated the two germline ends. Germline CDR1 and CDR2: MDHEN and SYDVKM. CDR3 DNA: TGTGCCAGCAGTTCAGACGCCGATAATTCACCCCTCCACTTT. The encoded protein is CASSSDADNSPLHF.